This TCR beta chain was recorded in a study of T cell clones after liver transplantation. Some clones are missing from TCRdb's copy, which holds only in-frame ones; the method was immunoSEQ multiplex PCR. The sample holds tens of thousands of clones, about two thirds seen once. Germline CDR1 SNHLY, CDR2 FYNNEI. There are 14 residues in the CDR3. The V segment lost 4 bases and the J segment 3 bases; nucleotides outside the gene matches: 3. The receptor was derived from a human donor who received a liver transplant. The J gene is TRBJ2-3, the V gene TRBV2; 8 nucleotides line up with TRBD2. The sample in question was CD4+ T cells from blood, obtained before liver transplant. Here the CDR3 reads CASSAGLETDTQYF. In nucleotides, the CDR3 is TGTGCCAGCAGTGCGGGACTAGAGACAGATACGCAGTATTTT.